The 11 T cell receptor beta chains below were found in one sample sequenced in a study of beta chain features in type 1 diabetes. The sequenced template was cDNA made from the entire isolated RNA. The method was immunoSEQ multiplex PCR; TCRdb's version includes in-frame clones alone and lacks a portion of them. Here the sample spans around 180,000 clones, about an eighth being singletons. Sequencing input: central memory CD4+ T cells from blood. All receptors derive from a woman between 18 and 29 years old in good health.

This clone was picked up a small number of times. The chain recombines TRBV6-5 with TRBJ1-1, with unresolved D. The CDR3 consists of 12 residues. The V end was cut by 0 bases, the J end by 6 bases, with 5 bases between. Germline V gene lookup returns CDR1 MNHEY and CDR2 SVGAGI. CDR3 protein: CASSYSGAEAFF. The CDR3, as DNA: TGTGCCAGCAGTTACTCGGGAGCTGAAGCTTTCTTT.

V usage is TRBV7-9 and J usage is TRBJ2-7; D gene uncertain. The V and J ends lost 2 bases and 2 bases respectively, with 13 bases between them. Per the germline V gene, CDR1 is SEHNR and CDR2 is FQNEAQ (reference sequence). The length of the CDR3 is 15 residues. The CDR3 reads CASSLSGSQTYEQYF. The CDR3 region has the DNA TGTGCCAGCAGCTTATCAGGTTCCCAAACCTACGAGCAGTACTTC.

The chain uses TRBV7-9 and TRBJ1-1, with D perhaps matching TRBD1 (5 bases). V lost 5 bases to trimming and J lost 1 base, with 11 bases between them. CDR3 length: 14 amino acids. The germline V gene has CDR1 SEHNR and CDR2 FQNEAQ (reference sequence). CDR3 nucleotide sequence: TGTGCCAGCAGCCATAATACAGGGAACACTGAAGCTTTCTTT. Encoded protein: CASSHNTGNTEAFF.

This chain connects TRBV5-4 to TRBJ2-3; D remains ambiguous. Germline CDR1 SGHNT, CDR2 YYREEE (reference sequence). The length of the CDR3 is 13 residues. Trimming pared 2 bases from V and 2 bases from J, leaving 6 bases between. The CDR3 nucleotides read TGTGCCAGCAGCTTTGCGGACACAGATACGCAGTATTTT. It codes for CASSFADTDTQYF.

The gene calls are TRBV2 and TRBJ2-7; 7 bases are shared with TRBD1. After removal of 6 bases from V and 3 bases from J, the junction contained 8 bases not matched to a gene. The CDR3 is 14 residues long. The germline gives CDR1 SNHLY, CDR2 FYNNEI. CDR3: CASRRGQINYEQYF. For the CDR3, the DNA is TGTGCCAGCAGAAGGGGGCAAATTAACTACGAGCAGTACTTC. The full variable domain, rest sourced from reference TRBV2 and TRBJ2-7, is EPEVTQTPSHQVTQMGQEVILRCVPISNHLYFYWYRQILGQKVEFLVSFYNNEISEKSEIFDDQFSVERPDGSNFTLKIRSTKLEDSAMYFCASRRGQINYEQYFGPGTRLTVT.

This clone was recorded a few times. The chain uses TRBV4-1 and TRBJ2-1; 11 bases align to TRBD2. Germline values: CDR1 MGHRA, CDR2 YSYEKL. Trimming cost V 4 bases and J 10 bases; bases outside gene matches: 9. The CDR3 spans 15 residues. DNA for the CDR3: TGCGCCAGCAGCCTCACTAGCGGGAGCCCGTTAGAGCAGTTCTTC. Residues: CASSLTSGSPLEQFF.

Only a few counts were recorded for this clone. This chain uses TRBV7-6 with TRBJ2-2, with TRBD2 matching 14 bases. The trim removed 3 bases at V and 6 bases at J, leaving 9 bases unmatched. Germline assignment: CDR1 SGHVS and CDR2 FNYEAQ. This CDR3 is built from 18 residues. The CDR3 loop reads CASSFQMGLAGEAGELFF. The CDR3 bases are TGTGCCAGCAGCTTCCAGATGGGACTAGCGGGAGAAGCCGGGGAGCTGTTTTTT. Full variable domain (remainder filled in from reference TRBV7-6 and TRBJ2-2): GAGVSQSPRYKVTKRGQDVALRCDPISGHVSLYWYRQALGQGPEFLTYFNYEAQQDKSGLPNDRFSAERPEGSISTLTIQRTEQRDSAMYRCASSFQMGLAGEAGELFFGEGSRLTVL.

The chain recombines TRBV19 with TRBJ1-5, with a possible D match to TRBD1 (5 bases). CDR3 length: 16 amino acids. Trimming pared 7 bases from V and 5 bases from J, leaving 21 bases between. The germline V gene encodes CDR1 LNHDA and CDR2 SQIVND (reference sequence). CDR3 DNA sequence: TGTGCCAGTAACCCCCGTCCGGGACTTTTTGATCAGCCCCAGCATTTT. Protein: CASNPRPGLFDQPQHF.

This clone showed up just a few times. This rearrangement joins TRBV6-1 to TRBJ2-3, with 11 bases that match TRBD2. J gave up 1 base and V 4 bases, and 7 bases lay outside the gene matches. Germline-derived CDR1 and CDR2 are MNHNS and SASEGT. The CDR3 has 17 residues. The CDR3 sequence: CASSGLAGPRRTDTQYF. The CDR3 bases are TGTGCCAGCAGTGGACTAGCGGGACCCCGCCGCACAGATACGCAGTATTTT.

The sample holds a few counts of this clone. This chain connects TRBV7-8 to TRBJ2-7; weak D call: TRBD1 (6 bases). Germline lookup yields CDR1 SGHVS and CDR2 FQNEAQ. The CDR3 is 14 amino acids. With 3 bases removed from V and 3 bases from J, the gap between germline ends came to 12 bases. The CDR3 nucleotides are TGTGCCAGCAGCTTGGGAGACAGGATCTACGAGCAGTACTTC. It is translated as CASSLGDRIYEQYF.

V gene TRBV6-6 combines with J gene TRBJ2-3; tentatively, D is TRBD2 (6 bases). CDR3 length: 16 amino acids. V was cut by 4 bases and J by 4 bases, with 18 bases left in between. Germline V CDR1 and CDR2: MNHNY, SVGAGI (reference sequence). The CDR3: CASSSLIGRGADTQYF. The CDR3 bases are TGTGCCAGCAGTTCCCTCATCGGGAGAGGCGCAGATACGCAGTATTTT.